This TCR beta chain was found in a study of cytomegalovirus exposure and HLA in healthy donors. On the study more broadly: HLA-typed donors contributed 80 million to 85 million unique TCRs, which were held in an early data release.

A remark on this clone: What it recognizes is unknown.

CDR1 and CDR2 from the germline V gene are GTSNPN and SVGIG (reference sequence). The CDR3 sequence is 14 residues long. V shed 1 base and J 9 bases; nucleotides not matched to a gene: 11. Findings and limits, study-wide: The study flagged around 150 TCR beta chains as cytomegalovirus-associated. As a later analysis showed, a missense DCLRE1C variant was linked to trimming of TCR beta V- and J-genes. The Asian-associated ancestry cluster reportedly had fewer N-insertions than the approximately 650-donor mean in a later analysis.

PCR was performed using 60 Vbeta and 13 Jbeta primers. Only in-frame clones appear in the TCRdb table, and some are missing; sequencing was by immunoSEQ multiplex PCR. The table records 170,000 or so clones, around 80% of them present only once. The sequence came from a woman in her fifties or sixties in good health and CMV-seropositive. The chain recombines TRBV30 with TRBJ2-5, with 7 bases matching TRBD1. Sequences were obtained from PBMCs. Here the CDR3 reads CAWSAGTAERPQYF. CDR3 coding DNA: TGTGCCTGGAGTGCCGGGACAGCTGAGAGACCCCAGTACTTC.